This T cell receptor beta chain was found in a study of T cell responses to AZD1222 COVID-19 vaccine. Using immunoSEQ multiplex PCR, the repertoire was profiled, and TCRdb retains in-frame clones only, with some absent. The data show 90,000 to 150,000 clones, roughly 90% seen once. This clone was counted between two and nine times. Its antigen is not identified. Findings and limits, study-wide: With dominance at 160-218 and 743-854, vaccine-associated CD4 TCRs spanned spike. A mostly white British donor set with more females was recruited, and clonal diversity was possibly underestimated. The reported proportion of spike-specific TCRs targeting unmutated variant regions was nearly half.

The origin of this receptor is an adult who received the AZD1222 COVID-19 vaccine. The sample was peripheral blood, taken 28 days after the second AZD1222 dose.

The CDR3 DNA is TGTGCCAGCAGTTATGGAGCTTACTACGAGCAGTACTTC. This sequence encodes CASSYGAYYEQYF. The chain couples TRBV6-2 or TRBV6-3 to TRBJ2-7; no firm D call. CDR1 and CDR2 from the germline V gene are MNHEY and SVGEGT. The CDR3 consists of 13 residues. Trimming shortened V by 3 bases and J by 3 bases, and 9 bases separated the two germline ends.